The 6 T cell receptor beta chains in this list originate from one sample, sequenced in a study of shared clonotypes between healthy human individuals. Some clones are missing from TCRdb's copy, which holds only in-frame ones; the method was immunoSEQ multiplex PCR. The top ten hold about 12% of the sample, which has 450,000 to 500,000 clones, roughly 85% seen once. The sequenced material came from PBMCs. The receptor source for this set is a woman aged 40 to 50 in good health. Some clones in this sample may be carry-over from other donors' samples.

The J gene is TRBJ1-5, the V gene TRBV28, with D maybe TRBD1 (6 bases). The germline V gene encodes CDR1 MDHEN and CDR2 SYDVKM. The CDR3 runs 13 residues. The V and J ends lost 6 bases and 7 bases respectively, with 13 bases between them. CDR3 amino acids: CASRLQGGQPQHF. The CDR3 DNA reads as TGTGCCAGCAGATTACAGGGAGGCCAGCCCCAGCATTTT.

The chain recombines TRBV7-9 with TRBJ2-3; tentative D call: TRBD1 (6 bases). The length of the CDR3 is 16 residues. Trimming pared 0 bases from V and 1 base from J, leaving 11 bases between. Germline V gene data show CDR1 as SEHNR and CDR2 as FQNEAQ (reference sequence). DNA for the CDR3: TGTGCCAGCAGCTTAGCGCTGGCAGGGGGCACAGATACGCAGTATTTT. It is translated as CASSLALAGGTDTQYF.

This chain connects TRBV7-5 to TRBJ2-7; no check of the table's D call, TRBD2, against the DNA was made. TRBV7-5 is a pseudogene locus. The CDR3 is 19 amino acids. The CDR3 here is CARSLAQGLAGDLSYEQYF. The CDR3 DNA sequence: TGTGCCAGAAGCTTAGCGCAGGGACTAGCGGGAGACCTCTCCTACGAGCAGTACTTC.

The chain uses TRBV6-1 and TRBJ1-5; D gene ambiguous. This CDR3 spans 13 amino acids. V was shortened by 0 bases and J by 6 bases, with 6 bases between the two germline ends. Germline CDR1 MNHNS, CDR2 SASEGT. CDR3 residues: CASSEAARQPQHF. For the CDR3, the DNA is TGTGCCAGCAGTGAAGCTGCGCGTCAGCCCCAGCATTTT.

The chain uses TRBV7-2 and TRBJ2-3; TRBD2 matches 7 bases. Trimming removed 1 base from V and 0 bases from J; junction bases left unmatched: 4. The CDR3 is 16 amino acids. CDR1 and CDR2 (germline): SGHTA, FQGNSA. CDR3 region: CASSLGVSGSTDTQYF. For the CDR3, the DNA is TGTGCCAGCAGCTTAGGGGTTAGCGGGAGCACAGATACGCAGTATTTT.

This clone was observed a single time. The V and J genes are TRBV7-9 and TRBJ2-5; no firm D call. V lost 1 base and J 5 bases, leaving 5 bases between the germline ends. This CDR3 spans 12 amino acids. CDR1 and CDR2 from the germline V gene are SEHNR and FQNEAQ (reference sequence). The CDR3: CASSLDVETQYF. The DNA of the CDR3 is TGTGCCAGCAGCTTAGATGTCGAGACCCAGTACTTC.